The 18 T cell receptor beta chains listed next were all sequenced from one sample in a study of cytomegalovirus exposure and HLA in healthy donors. Researchers ran the PCR with 60 Vbeta and 13 Jbeta primers. Assay: immunoSEQ multiplex PCR; the TCRdb copy retains only in-frame clones and omits some. Of 110,000 to 150,000 clones in the sample, roughly 10% were seen once. Sequencing was done on a sample of PBMCs. These receptors were collected from a man aged 45 to 65 in good health and CMV-seronegative.

Only a few counts were recorded for this clone. This same CDR3 is encoded by further DNA sequences in the sample. This chain connects TRBV2 to TRBJ2-7; the match to TRBD1 covers 9 bases. This CDR3 is 12 amino acids long. CDR1 is SNHLY, CDR2 FYNNEI, per germline. V lost 7 bases to trimming and J lost 7 bases; unmatched junction nucleotides: 5. As DNA, the CDR3 is TGTGCCAGCAAAGAGGACAGGGGTGAGCAGTACTTC. Residues: CASKEDRGEQYF. Full variable domain (outside the CDR3, taken from reference TRBV2 and TRBJ2-7): EPEVTQTPSHQVTQMGQEVILRCVPISNHLYFYWYRQILGQKVEFLVSFYNNEISEKSEIFDDQFSVERPDGSNFTLKIRSTKLEDSAMYFCASKEDRGEQYFGPGTRLTVT.

This clone was recorded a few times. This chain uses TRBV19 with TRBJ1-4; 7 bases are a match to TRBD1. The CDR3 is 14 amino acids. Germline-derived CDR1 and CDR2 are LNHDA and SQIVND (reference sequence). The J segment lost 8 bases and the V segment lost 8 bases, leaving 11 bases of the junction unmatched. The CDR3 reads CASSPGQQYEKLFF. As DNA, the CDR3 is TGTGCCAGTTCTCCGGGACAGCAATACGAAAAACTGTTTTTT.

The J gene is TRBJ2-1, the V gene TRBV2; possibly TRBD2 for D (5 bases). Between the trimmed V and J ends, which lost 5 bases and 6 bases, there was a span of 14 bases. The CDR3 runs 14 residues. Germline lookup yields CDR1 SNHLY and CDR2 FYNNEI. The CDR3 sequence: CASSSPGKINEQFF. CDR3 coding DNA: TGTGCCAGCAGTTCTCCGGGAAAGATCAATGAGCAGTTCTTC.

This clone was counted only a few times. The J gene is TRBJ2-2, the V gene TRBV2, with 8 bases matching TRBD2. The V gene end was trimmed by 3 bases and the J gene end by 4 bases; junction bases not matched to a gene: 7. The CDR3 is 16 residues long. Germline CDR1 SNHLY, CDR2 FYNNEI. The CDR3 is CASSDFASGPTGELFF. DNA for the CDR3: TGTGCCAGCAGTGATTTTGCTAGCGGGCCCACCGGGGAGCTGTTTTTT.

This clone was seen more than once but under ten times. The chain is built from TRBV6-1 and TRBJ1-2, with a weak D call TRBD1 (6 bases). The CDR3 has 16 residues. Per the germline V gene, CDR1 is MNHNS and CDR2 is SASEGT. Trimming took 4 bases from V and 3 from J, leaving 18 bases between them. The CDR3 sequence: CASSVLIGGSDYGYTF. CDR3 nucleotide sequence: TGTGCCAGCAGTGTTTTAATAGGGGGTTCTGACTATGGCTACACCTTC.

V usage is TRBV2 and J usage is TRBJ1-2, with D perhaps matching TRBD1 (6 bases). This CDR3 is built from 13 residues. The germline V and J ends were trimmed by 2 bases and 7 bases, with 11 bases remaining between them. Germline V gene lookup returns CDR1 SNHLY and CDR2 FYNNEI. In nucleotides, the CDR3 is TGTGCCAGCAGTGAACAGGGGAATTCTGGCTACACCTTC. This translates into CASSEQGNSGYTF.

This clone was observed a few times. CDR3 loop: CATSRGGQGYGYTF. DNA for the CDR3: TGTGCCACCAGCAGAGGGGGACAGGGCTATGGCTACACCTTC. The chain is built from TRBV15 and TRBJ1-2; the match to TRBD1 covers 9 bases. This CDR3 has 14 amino acids. CDR1 is LNHNV, CDR2 YYDKDF, per germline (reference sequence). The V and J ends lost 1 base and 4 bases, in that order; junction bases with no gene match: 1. Using reference TRBV15 and TRBJ1-2 for the parts outside the CDR3, the full variable domain is DAMVIQNPRYQVTQFGKPVTLSCSQTLNHNVMYWYQQKSSQAPKLLFHYYDKDFNNEADTPDNFQSRRPNTSFCFLDIRSPGLGDTAMYLCATSRGGQGYGYTFGSGTRLTVV.

CDR3 nucleotides: TGTGCCAGCAGTTACACAGGGGAAAATGAAAAACTGTTTTTT. It translates to CASSYTGENEKLFF. The chain has TRBV6-6 and TRBJ1-4; 7 positions match TRBD1. The germline gives CDR1 MNHNY, CDR2 SVGAGI (reference sequence). Trimming at V came to 2 bases and at J to 5 bases, leaving 2 bases not matched to a gene. This CDR3 region has 14 residues.

As for this clone: At the DNA level, this CDR3 is encoded by other sequences in the same sample as well. The V and J genes are TRBV11-2 and TRBJ2-3, with TRBD2 as a possible D gene (7 bases). Looked up from germline, CDR1 is SGHAT and CDR2 is FQNNGV. V shed 0 bases and J shed 2 bases, with 12 bases lying between them. This CDR3 is 16 amino acids long. The CDR3 bases are TGTGCCAGCAGCTTAGATCGGGCGGGGGCCACAGATACGCAGTATTTT. It encodes CASSLDRAGATDTQYF.

This clone was picked up a small number of times. The V call is TRBV27, the J call TRBJ2-5; 10 bases line up with TRBD2. Per the germline V gene, CDR1 is MNHEY and CDR2 is SMNVEV (reference sequence). This CDR3 has 15 amino acids. J lost 5 bases, V lost 5 bases, and 8 bases had no gene match. The CDR3 loop reads CASSHWTSGTETQYF. CDR3 bases: TGTGCCAGCAGTCATTGGACTAGCGGCACTGAGACCCAGTACTTC.

This clone was counted a few times. The rearrangement uses TRBV11-2 and TRBJ2-7; D is uncertain. V lost 5 bases and J lost 0, with 14 bases in between. Germline CDR1 SGHAT, CDR2 FQNNGV. The CDR3 totals 15 residues. CDR3 amino acids: CASSRLVGYSYEQYF. The CDR3 region has the DNA TGTGCCAGCAGCCGCCTAGTAGGTTACTCCTACGAGCAGTACTTC.

This clone has a handful of counts. The chain employs TRBV5-1 and TRBJ2-1; tentative D call: TRBD1 (6 bases). This CDR3 is 15 amino acids long. Trimming removed 4 bases at V and 9 bases at J, with 20 bases between. Germline V gives CDR1 SGHRS, CDR2 YFSETQ. DNA for the CDR3: TGCGCCAGCAGCGCCTCTCTCGATGGGGGCAGTGAGCAGTTCTTC. Translating gives CASSASLDGGSEQFF.

Only a few counts were recorded for this clone. V is TRBV4-1 and J is TRBJ2-5; 7 nucleotides line up with TRBD2. The germline gives CDR1 MGHRA, CDR2 YSYEKL. The CDR3 is 14 amino acids. Trimming took 1 base from V and 3 from J; bases not matched to a gene: 2. CDR3 bases: TGCGCCAGCAGCCAAGTCAGCGGGAAAGAGACCCAGTACTTC. Translated, it gives CASSQVSGKETQYF.

In its sample, this clone was seen many times. V gene TRBV11-2 combines with J gene TRBJ2-7, with 10 bases identical to TRBD1. The CDR3 sequence is 15 residues long. V was pared by 5 bases and J by 1 base, with 5 bases of the junction left unmatched. Germline V gene sequence: CDR1 SGHAT, CDR2 FQNNGV. CDR3: CASSTPGQGSYEQYF. The CDR3 DNA follows: TGTGCCAGCAGCACTCCGGGACAGGGGTCCTACGAGCAGTACTTC.

This clone has more than one count but fewer than ten. This chain uses TRBV29-1 with TRBJ2-1; D remains unclear. V lost 4 bases and J lost 7, with 11 bases in between. The CDR3 has 12 residues. Per germline, CDR1 SQVTM and CDR2 ANQGSEA. The CDR3 here is CSVGQVRNEQFF. The CDR3 region has the DNA TGCAGCGTTGGTCAGGTCCGTAATGAGCAGTTCTTC.

The chain links TRBV6-1 to TRBJ2-2; weak D call: TRBD1 (5 bases). Germline assignment: CDR1 MNHNS and CDR2 SASEGT. This CDR3 contains 12 residues. V shed 8 bases and J shed 6 bases, with 10 bases lying between them. The CDR3 region is CASSPRAGELFF. CDR3 sequence (DNA): TGTGCCAGCTCCCCCAGGGCCGGGGAGCTGTTTTTT.

The V gene is TRBV5-4, the J gene TRBJ1-4, with a tentative D call TRBD1 (5 bases). Germline-derived CDR1 and CDR2 are SGHNT and YYREEE (reference sequence). This CDR3 region has 15 residues. The ends were cut back, 4 bases at V and 5 bases at J, with 15 bases in the middle. The CDR3 coding sequence is TGTGCCAGCAGCCCGCTGGGAGGGGTGAATGAAAAACTGTTTTTT. Translation: CASSPLGGVNEKLFF.

The chain employs TRBV19 and TRBJ1-3; a possible D gene is TRBD1 (6 bases). V was cut by 5 bases and J by 6 bases, with 20 bases left in between. There are 16 residues in the CDR3. The germline CDR1 and CDR2 sequences are LNHDA and SQIVND (reference sequence). DNA of the CDR3: TGTGCCAGTAGTGGGAGCGAGGCAGGGGACGAAAACACCATATATTTT. Translating it yields CASSGSEAGDENTIYF.